This TCR beta chain was captured in a study of blood T cells in healthy people across ages. CDR3 size: 15 residues. Trimming took 3 bases from V and 1 from J, leaving 10 bases between them. Germline CDR1 KGHDR, CDR2 SFDVKD. Many counts were recorded for this clonotype. Primed by a sample-barcoded 5' primer and a J-beta primer mix, a second PCR proceeded for about 6 to 12 cycles. TCRdb used MiXCR to reprocess the 5' RACE reads, holding one entry per CDR3 protein. Among around 1,900,000 distinct CDR3 sequences listed, approximately 40% were seen once. This sequence originates from a human donor in good health. What was sequenced was blood. The J gene is TRBJ2-3, the V gene TRBV24-1; D is unresolved. CDR3 bases: TGTGCCACCAGTGATCGCCCTCACCGCACAGATACGCAGTATTTT. Amino acids: CATSDRPHRTDTQYF.